The T cell receptor beta chain under discussion was sequenced for a study of T-cell reconstitution after alpha-beta-depleted transplantation in children. With regard to this clonotype: A much more abundant neighbour one base away suggests this may be a read error. The conserved phenylalanine or tryptophan normally closing the CDR3 is absent here, so this likely arose from a read error.

Molecular barcoding with unique molecular identifiers was used for the TCRbeta library. TCRdb re-analysed the PCR reads in MiXCR, keeping a single row per CDR3 protein. The sample has under 75,000 distinct CDR3 sequences, roughly a tenth seen once. V was clipped by 6 bases and J by 2 bases, with 7 bases between them. The CDR3 spans 12 residues. The receptor was derived from a boy younger than 18 with acute myeloid leukemia, due to receive a stem cell transplant. The chain links TRBV12-3 or TRBV12-4 to TRBJ1-1; D not resolved. The sample in question was PBMCs, obtained before TCRalphabeta/CD19-depleted stem cell transplant. CDR3 amino acids: CASSLENTEAFL. CDR3 bases: TGTGCCAGCAGCTTGGAAAACACTGAAGCTTTCTTA.